This T cell receptor beta chain was profiled in a study of cytomegalovirus exposure and HLA in healthy donors. The study, taken as a whole, reports: According to an earlier analysis, most TCR beta V segments yielded productive rearrangements about 90% or about 30% of the time. Per a later analysis, HLA-associated TCR beta chains showed more clonal expansion than other, equally common TCR beta chains. Reports credit the classifier with highly specific, highly sensitive diagnosis of cytomegalovirus status.

With 11 bases clipped from V and 0 bases from J, the junction kept 8 bases outside the gene matches. Germline loops: CDR1 SNHLY, CDR2 FYNNEI. There are 14 residues in the CDR3. Primers for the PCR totalled 60 Vbeta and 13 Jbeta. The table came from immunoSEQ multiplex PCR; TCRdb's copy has only in-frame clones and leaves some out. The sample contains roughly 100,000 clones, about 70% of which appear only once. In the case of this clone: Its antigen is undetermined.

As for the donors, each was a healthy bone marrow donor. The receptor was isolated from a man aged 25 to 45 in good health and CMV-seronegative. The V call is TRBV2, the J call TRBJ2-3; 7 nucleotides align to TRBD1. The specimen sequenced was PBMCs. The CDR3: CAGRGTASTDTQYF. CDR3 coding DNA: TGTGCCGGCCGAGGGACAGCTAGCACAGATACGCAGTATTTT.